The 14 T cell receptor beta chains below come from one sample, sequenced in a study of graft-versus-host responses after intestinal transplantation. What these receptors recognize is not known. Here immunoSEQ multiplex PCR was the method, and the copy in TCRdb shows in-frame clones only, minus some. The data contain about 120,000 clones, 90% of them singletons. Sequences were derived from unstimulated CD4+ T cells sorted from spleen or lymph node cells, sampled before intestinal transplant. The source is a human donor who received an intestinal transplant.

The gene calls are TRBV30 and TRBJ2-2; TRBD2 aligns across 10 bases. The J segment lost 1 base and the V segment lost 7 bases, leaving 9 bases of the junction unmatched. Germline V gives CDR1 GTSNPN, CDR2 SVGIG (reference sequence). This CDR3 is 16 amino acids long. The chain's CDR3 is CASPTPSGRNTGELFF. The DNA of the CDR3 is TGTGCCTCCCCTACCCCTAGCGGGAGGAACACCGGGGAGCTGTTTTTT.

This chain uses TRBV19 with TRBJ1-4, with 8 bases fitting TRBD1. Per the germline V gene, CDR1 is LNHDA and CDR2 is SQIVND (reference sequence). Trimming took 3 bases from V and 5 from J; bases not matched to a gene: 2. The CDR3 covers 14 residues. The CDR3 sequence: CASSMDRVNEKLFF. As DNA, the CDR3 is TGTGCCAGTAGTATGGACAGGGTCAATGAAAAACTGTTTTTT.

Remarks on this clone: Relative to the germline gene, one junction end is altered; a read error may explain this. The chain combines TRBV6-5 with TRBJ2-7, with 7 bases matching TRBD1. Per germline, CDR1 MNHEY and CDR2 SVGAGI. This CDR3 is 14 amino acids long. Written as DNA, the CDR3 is TGTGCCGGCAGTTACGGTCAGGGGGTCTACGAGCAGTACTTC. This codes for CAGSYGQGVYEQYF.

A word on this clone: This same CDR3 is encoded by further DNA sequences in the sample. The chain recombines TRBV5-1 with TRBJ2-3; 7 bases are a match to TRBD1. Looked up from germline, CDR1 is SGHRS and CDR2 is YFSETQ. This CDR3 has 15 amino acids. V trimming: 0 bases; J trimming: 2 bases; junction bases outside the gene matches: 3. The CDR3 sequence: CASSLGTGLTDTQYF. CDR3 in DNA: TGCGCCAGCAGCTTGGGGACAGGCCTCACAGATACGCAGTATTTT.

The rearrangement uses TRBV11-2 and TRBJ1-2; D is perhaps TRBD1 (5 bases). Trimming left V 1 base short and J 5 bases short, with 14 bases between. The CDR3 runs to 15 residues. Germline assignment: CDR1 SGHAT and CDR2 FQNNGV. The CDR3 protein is CASSLVGIGGYGYTF. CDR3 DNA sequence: TGTGCCAGCAGCTTAGTGGGGATCGGGGGTTATGGCTACACCTTC. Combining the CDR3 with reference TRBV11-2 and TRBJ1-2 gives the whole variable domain EAGVAQSPRYKIIEKRQSVAFWCNPISGHATLYWYQQILGQGPKLLIQFQNNGVVDDSQLPKDRFSAERLKGVDSTLKIQPAKLEDSAVYLCASSLVGIGGYGYTFGSGTRLTVV.

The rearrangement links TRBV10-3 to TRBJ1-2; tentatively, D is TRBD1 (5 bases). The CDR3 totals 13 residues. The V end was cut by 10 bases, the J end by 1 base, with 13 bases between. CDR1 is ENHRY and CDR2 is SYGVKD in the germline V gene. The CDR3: CATTSTDNYGYTF. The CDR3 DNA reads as TGTGCCACAACTTCGACAGATAACTATGGCTACACCTTC.

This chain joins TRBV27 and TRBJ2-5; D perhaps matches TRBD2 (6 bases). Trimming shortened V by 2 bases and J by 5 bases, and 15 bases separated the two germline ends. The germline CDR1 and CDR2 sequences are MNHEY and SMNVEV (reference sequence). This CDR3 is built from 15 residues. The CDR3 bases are TGTGCCAGCAGTTTACGTTCGCGGGGAAAGGAGACCCAGTACTTC. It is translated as CASSLRSRGKETQYF.

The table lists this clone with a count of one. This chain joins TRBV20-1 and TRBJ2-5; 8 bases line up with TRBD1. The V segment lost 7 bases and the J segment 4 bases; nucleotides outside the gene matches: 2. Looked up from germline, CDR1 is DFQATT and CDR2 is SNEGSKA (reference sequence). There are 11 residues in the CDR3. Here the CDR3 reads CSGDRGETQYF. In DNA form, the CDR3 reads TGCAGTGGAGACAGGGGAGAGACCCAGTACTTC.

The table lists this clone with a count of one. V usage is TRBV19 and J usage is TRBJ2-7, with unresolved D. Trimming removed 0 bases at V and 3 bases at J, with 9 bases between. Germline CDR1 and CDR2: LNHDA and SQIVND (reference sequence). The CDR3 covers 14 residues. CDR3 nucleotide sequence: TGTGCCAGTAGTATAGACAGGAAGCACTACGAGCAGTACTTC. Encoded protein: CASSIDRKHYEQYF.

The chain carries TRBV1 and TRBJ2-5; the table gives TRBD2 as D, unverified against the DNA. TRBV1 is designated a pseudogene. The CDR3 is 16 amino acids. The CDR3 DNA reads TGCACCAGCAGCCAGGGGGGACTAGGAAGCTCGGAGACCCAGTACTTC. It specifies CTSSQGGLGSSETQYF.

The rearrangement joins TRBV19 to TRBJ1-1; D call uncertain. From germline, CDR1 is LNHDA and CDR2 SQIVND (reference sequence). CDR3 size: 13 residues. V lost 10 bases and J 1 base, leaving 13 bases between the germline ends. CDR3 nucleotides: TGTGCCAACACGGGCGGGGAGAACACTGAAGCTTTCTTT. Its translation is CANTGGENTEAFF.

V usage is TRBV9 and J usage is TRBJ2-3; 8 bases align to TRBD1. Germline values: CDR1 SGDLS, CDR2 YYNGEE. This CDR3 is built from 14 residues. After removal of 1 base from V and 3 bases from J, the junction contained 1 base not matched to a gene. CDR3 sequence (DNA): TGTGCCAGCAGCGTACAGGGGGCTACAGATACGCAGTATTTT. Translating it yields CASSVQGATDTQYF. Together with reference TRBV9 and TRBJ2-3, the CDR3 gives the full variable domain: DSGVTQTPKHLITATGQRVTLRCSPRSGDLSVYWYQQSLDQGLQFLIQYYNGEERAKGNILERFSAQQFPDLHSELNLSSLELGDSALYFCASSVQGATDTQYFGPGTRLTVL.

For the CDR3, the DNA is TGTGCCTGGAGGTTGTCCGGGGGGGCGCGTTACAACGAGCAGTACTTC. It translates to CAWRLSGGARYNEQYF. The chain is built from TRBV30 and TRBJ2-7, with 8 positions matching TRBD2. The germline CDR1 and CDR2 sequences are GTSNPN and SVGIG (reference sequence). The V gene end was trimmed by 3 bases and the J gene end by 5 bases; junction bases not matched to a gene: 15. The CDR3 contains 16 residues. Variable domain in full (rest from reference TRBV30 and TRBJ2-7): SQTIHQWPATLVQPVGSPLSLECTVEGTSNPNLYWYRQAAGRGLQLLFYSVGIGQISSEVPQNLSASRPQDRQFILSSKKLLLSDSGFYLCAWRLSGGARYNEQYFGPGTRLTVT.

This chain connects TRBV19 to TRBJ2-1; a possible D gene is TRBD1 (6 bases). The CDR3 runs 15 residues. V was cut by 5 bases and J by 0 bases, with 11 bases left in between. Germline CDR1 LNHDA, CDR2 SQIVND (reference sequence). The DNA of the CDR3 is TGTGCCAGTAGTCTCGACAGGAGCTCCTACAATGAGCAGTTCTTC. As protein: CASSLDRSSYNEQFF. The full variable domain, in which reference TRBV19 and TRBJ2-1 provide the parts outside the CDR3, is DGGITQSPKYLFRKEGQNVTLSCEQNLNHDAMYWYRQDPGQGLRLIYYSQIVNDFQKGDIAEGYSVSREKKESFPLTVTSAQKNPTAFYLCASSLDRSSYNEQFFGPGTRLTVL.